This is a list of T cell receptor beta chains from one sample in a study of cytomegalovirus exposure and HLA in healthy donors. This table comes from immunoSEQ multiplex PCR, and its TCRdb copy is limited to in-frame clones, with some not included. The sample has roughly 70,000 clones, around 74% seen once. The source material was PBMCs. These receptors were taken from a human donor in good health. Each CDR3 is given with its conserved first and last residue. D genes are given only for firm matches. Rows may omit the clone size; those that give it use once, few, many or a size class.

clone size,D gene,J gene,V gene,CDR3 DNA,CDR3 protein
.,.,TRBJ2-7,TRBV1,TGCACCAGCAGCCAAGAGACTAGCGGGAGGCGGGAGCAGTACTTC,CTSSQETSGRREQYF
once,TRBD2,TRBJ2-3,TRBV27,TGTGCCAGCAGTTTATCGGAGGCTAGCGGGGGTGCAGATACGCAGTATTTT,CASSLSEASGGADTQYF
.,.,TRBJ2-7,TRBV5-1,TGCGCCAGCAGCTTGGGTCCCGGCGGAGCTTACGAGCAGTACTTC,CASSLGPGGAYEQYF
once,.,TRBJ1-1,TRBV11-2,TGTGCCAGCAGCTTAGAAGCGGGAGGATGGGGCGCTGAAGCTTTCTTT,CASSLEAGGWGAEAFF
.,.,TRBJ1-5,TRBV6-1,TGTGCCAGCAGCTCGTCGACAGCGACCCTTCGGATCCAGCATTTT,CASSSSTATLRIQHF
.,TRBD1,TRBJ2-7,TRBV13,TGTGCCAGCAGCTCCGGACAGGACTCCTACGAGCAGTACTTC,CASSSGQDSYEQYF
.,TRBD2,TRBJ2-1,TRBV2,TGTGCCAGCGGTGGGGAGGGGACCAATGAGCAGTTCTTC,CASGGEGTNEQFF
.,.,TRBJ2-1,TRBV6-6,TGTGCCAGCAGTTACACCCGGGAGACCGACAATGAGCAGTTCTTC,CASSYTRETDNEQFF
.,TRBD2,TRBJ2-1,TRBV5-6,TGTGCCAGCAGCCCCGTAGCGGGAGGGCTATACAATGAGCAGTTCTTC,CASSPVAGGLYNEQFF
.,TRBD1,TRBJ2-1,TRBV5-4,TGTGCCAGCAGCTTGGCGGCAGGGGGCCCCTACAATGAGCAGTTCTTC,CASSLAAGGPYNEQFF
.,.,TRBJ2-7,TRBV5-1,TGCGCCAGCAGCTGGGGGACGGGAGTAAACGAGCAGTACTTC,CASSWGTGVNEQYF
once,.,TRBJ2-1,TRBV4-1,TGCGCCAGCAGCCAAGTACTAGCCTCACTTTTCAATGAGCAGTTCTTC,CASSQVLASLFNEQFF
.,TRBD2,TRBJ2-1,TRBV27,TGTGCCAGCAGCGACCCGAATAGCGGGGCGGACTTCTTC,CASSDPNSGADFF
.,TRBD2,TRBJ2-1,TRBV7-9,TGTGCCGGAACGGGGGGGCTAGCGGTCCACTCCTACAATGAGCAGTTCTTC,CAGTGGLAVHSYNEQFF
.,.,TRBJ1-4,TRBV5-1,TGCGCCAGCAGTCGGGGAGGGGCTTCTAATGAAAAACTGTTTTTT,CASSRGGASNEKLFF
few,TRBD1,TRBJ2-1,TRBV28,TGTGCCAGCAGTTTATCCGTCAAGACAGGGAAGCGCGATGAGCAGTTCTTC,CASSLSVKTGKRDEQFF
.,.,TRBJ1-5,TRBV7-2,TGTGCCAGCAGCGTTGGACTTTATCAGCCCCAGCATTTT,CASSVGLYQPQHF
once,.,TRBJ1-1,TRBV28,TGTGCCAGCAGTAAGCCGGTTGCCCTTAAAAACACTGAAGCTTTCTTT,CASSKPVALKNTEAFF